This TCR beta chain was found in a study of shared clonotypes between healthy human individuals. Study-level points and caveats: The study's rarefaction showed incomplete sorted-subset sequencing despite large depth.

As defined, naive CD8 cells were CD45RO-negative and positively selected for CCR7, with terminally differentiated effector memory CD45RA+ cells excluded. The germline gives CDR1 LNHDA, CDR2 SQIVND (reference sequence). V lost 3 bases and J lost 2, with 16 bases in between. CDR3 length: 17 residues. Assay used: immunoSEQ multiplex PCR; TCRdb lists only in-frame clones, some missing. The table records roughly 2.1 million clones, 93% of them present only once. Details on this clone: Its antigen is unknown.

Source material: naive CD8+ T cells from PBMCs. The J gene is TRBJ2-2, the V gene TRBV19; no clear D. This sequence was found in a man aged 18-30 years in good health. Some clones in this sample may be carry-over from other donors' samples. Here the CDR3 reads CASSIPPQSSNTGELFF. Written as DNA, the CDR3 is TGTGCCAGTAGTATCCCGCCTCAGTCAAGCAACACCGGGGAGCTGTTTTTT.